Presented here are 23 T cell receptor beta chains from one specimen sequenced in a study of blood T cell repertoires in COVID-19. TCRdb keeps only in-frame clones here, not all; method: immunoSEQ multiplex PCR. The profile shows about 130,000 clones, 92% of them singletons. The sequencing sample was made of peripheral blood. These receptor sequences come from a man in his forties or fifties with COVID-19, enrolled during active disease.

V gene TRBV10-2 combines with J gene TRBJ2-3, with a possible D match to TRBD1 (6 bases). CDR1 WSHSY and CDR2 SAAADI come from the germline V gene. Between the trimmed V and J ends, which lost 6 bases and 1 base, there was a span of 14 bases. The CDR3 has 15 amino acids. For the CDR3, the DNA is TGCGCCAGCAGCCCCCAGGGGACGCGCACAGATACGCAGTATTTT. The encoded protein is CASSPQGTRTDTQYF.

The chain recombines TRBV6-6 with TRBJ2-7; D is perhaps TRBD2 (6 bases). In germline, CDR1 is MNHNY, CDR2 SVGAGI (reference sequence). V was trimmed by 6 bases and J by 3 bases, leaving 15 bases between them. The CDR3 consists of 14 residues. CDR3 residues: CASSYGRGSYEQYV. Written as DNA, the CDR3 is TGTGCCAGCAGCTACGGGCGGGGAAGCTACGAGCAGTACGTC.

V usage is TRBV4-3 and J usage is TRBJ2-7; possible D gene TRBD2, 6 bases. The CDR3 runs 15 residues. CDR1 LGHNA and CDR2 YSLEER come from the germline V gene. V lost 1 base and J 4 bases, leaving 14 bases between the germline ends. CDR3 protein: CASSQVWGGEYEQYF. The CDR3 DNA sequence: TGCGCCAGCAGCCAAGTATGGGGCGGGGAATACGAGCAGTACTTC.

The chain couples TRBV19 to TRBJ2-2; TRBD2 agrees at 8 bases. V lost 5 bases to trimming and J lost 6 bases; unmatched junction nucleotides: 8. The CDR3 consists of 15 residues. CDR1 and CDR2 from the germline V gene are LNHDA and SQIVND (reference sequence). The CDR3 nucleotides read TGTGCCAGTAGTGAAAAGCGGGAGTGGTCCGGGGAGCTGTTTTTT. Translated, it gives CASSEKREWSGELFF.

In this sample, this clone turned up a few times. This sample also contains other DNA sequences that code for the same CDR3. This chain uses TRBV12-3 or TRBV12-4 with TRBJ2-1; 9 bases line up with TRBD1. The V and J ends lost 6 bases and 8 bases, in that order; junction bases with no gene match: 5. CDR3 length: 13 residues. The CDR3 coding sequence is TGTGCCAGCAGCCCCGGACAGGGGCATGAGCAGTTCTTC. It codes for CASSPGQGHEQFF.

V gene TRBV19 combines with J gene TRBJ2-1; TRBD2 agrees at 12 bases. V shed 7 bases, J shed 1 base, and the junction held 5 bases outside the gene matches. The CDR3 sequence is 16 residues long. CDR1 is LNHDA, CDR2 SQIVND, per germline (reference sequence). CDR3 in amino acids: CASKAGLAGSYNEQFF. The CDR3 DNA is TGTGCCAGTAAAGCCGGACTAGCGGGATCCTACAATGAGCAGTTCTTC.

This rearrangement joins TRBV27 to TRBJ2-1; 8 bases match TRBD1. Germline loops: CDR1 MNHEY, CDR2 SMNVEV (reference sequence). The J segment lost 6 bases and the V segment lost 5 bases, leaving 9 bases of the junction unmatched. This CDR3 has 15 amino acids. CDR3 loop: CASSQGQGWGNEQFF. For the CDR3, the DNA is TGTGCCAGCAGTCAAGGACAGGGCTGGGGCAATGAGCAGTTCTTC.

The V and J genes are TRBV6-5 and TRBJ1-1, with a possible D match to TRBD1 (5 bases). Trimming pared 0 bases from V and 7 bases from J, leaving 9 bases between. The CDR3 consists of 13 residues. The germline gives CDR1 MNHEY, CDR2 SVGAGI. The CDR3 nucleotides read TGTGCCAGCAGTTACTCGGGGGGGAATGAAGCTTTCTTT. Residues: CASSYSGGNEAFF.

This clone was seen just once. This chain joins TRBV30 and TRBJ1-2; D gene uncertain. V lost 1 base to trimming and J lost 6 bases, with 9 bases between them. CDR3 length: 12 amino acids. Germline-derived CDR1 and CDR2 are GTSNPN and SVGIG (reference sequence). The CDR3 loop is CAWSAYLDGYTF. The CDR3 coding sequence is TGTGCCTGGAGTGCATACCTAGATGGCTACACCTTC.

The chain combines TRBV24-1 with TRBJ1-5, with 8 bases matching TRBD1. Per the germline V gene, CDR1 is KGHDR and CDR2 is SFDVKD. The CDR3 is 16 amino acids. With 1 base clipped from V and 5 bases from J, the junction kept 6 bases outside the gene matches. The CDR3 sequence: CATSDFRQGRDQPQHF. DNA of the CDR3: TGTGCCACCAGTGATTTCCGACAGGGGAGGGATCAGCCCCAGCATTTT.

The chain uses TRBV27 and TRBJ2-1; a possible D gene is TRBD2 (6 bases). V was shortened by 6 bases and J by 1 base, with 13 bases between the two germline ends. Germline V gene data show CDR1 as MNHEY and CDR2 as SMNVEV (reference sequence). This CDR3 is 15 amino acids long. In DNA form, the CDR3 reads TGTGCCAGCAGCCAGAGCGGGTCATCCTACAATGAGCAGTTCTTC. Protein sequence: CASSQSGSSYNEQFF.

The chain links TRBV18 to TRBJ2-1, with D possibly matching TRBD1 (5 bases). The CDR3 spans 13 residues. V dropped 3 bases and J dropped 8 bases, with 11 bases sitting between them. Per the germline V gene, CDR1 is KGHSH and CDR2 is LQKENI. The CDR3 sequence is CASSPWGADEQFF. CDR3 nucleotides: TGTGCCAGCTCACCTTGGGGCGCCGATGAGCAGTTCTTC.

This sequence joins TRBV19 and TRBJ2-1; 8 nucleotides match TRBD2. Germline CDR1 and CDR2: LNHDA and SQIVND (reference sequence). The CDR3 runs to 14 residues. V was clipped by 3 bases and J by 7 bases; unmatched bases: 5. The CDR3 nucleotides read TGTGCCAGTAGTATTACTAGCGGTGGGAATGAGCAGTTCTTC. Residues: CASSITSGGNEQFF.

CDR3 protein: CSVEGSEQFF. As DNA, the CDR3 is TGCAGCGTTGAAGGGAGTGAGCAGTTCTTC. This chain joins TRBV29-1 and TRBJ2-1; D call uncertain. This CDR3 is 10 amino acids long. Germline assignment: CDR1 SQVTM and CDR2 ANQGSEA. The V end lost 1 base, the J end lost 9 bases, and 4 bases lay between the germline ends.

The rearrangement links TRBV6-2 or TRBV6-3 to TRBJ2-3, with 7 bases identical to TRBD2. The CDR3 sequence is 15 residues long. V was clipped by 2 bases and J by 5 bases; unmatched bases: 7. Germline V gene sequence: CDR1 MNHEY, CDR2 SVGEGT. The CDR3 DNA sequence: TGTGCCAGCAGTTACGGCGGGAGCCCCGGAGATACGCAGTATTTT. Translation gives CASSYGGSPGDTQYF.

The chain employs TRBV15 and TRBJ1-3; 9 nucleotides match TRBD1. Per germline, CDR1 LNHNV and CDR2 YYDKDF (reference sequence). The CDR3 spans 17 residues. Losses at the gene ends were 0 bases for V and 1 base for J; bases not matched to a gene: 4. The CDR3 sequence is CATSREKGQGSGNTIYF. DNA for the CDR3: TGTGCCACCAGCAGAGAGAAGGGACAGGGTTCTGGAAACACCATATATTTT. Full variable domain (outside the CDR3, taken from reference TRBV15 and TRBJ1-3): DAMVIQNPRYQVTQFGKPVTLSCSQTLNHNVMYWYQQKSSQAPKLLFHYYDKDFNNEADTPDNFQSRRPNTSFCFLDIRSPGLGDTAMYLCATSREKGQGSGNTIYFGEGSWLTVV.

V is TRBV6-5 and J is TRBJ1-2, with D hard to call. Per the germline V gene, CDR1 is MNHEY and CDR2 is SVGAGI. The CDR3 is 12 residues long. Trimming removed 0 bases from V and 7 bases from J, with 6 bases in between. The CDR3 loop reads CASSYSGGGYTF. The CDR3, as DNA: TGTGCCAGCAGTTACTCAGGAGGTGGCTACACCTTC.

The chain recombines TRBV30 with TRBJ2-4, with TRBD2 matching 8 bases. Germline lookup yields CDR1 GTSNPN and CDR2 SVGIG (reference sequence). Trimming removed 0 bases from V and 5 bases from J; junction bases left unmatched: 3. The CDR3 is 14 amino acids. The CDR3 spells CAWSVLLAENIQYF. The CDR3 coding sequence is TGTGCCTGGAGTGTACTACTAGCGGAAAACATTCAGTACTTC.

The chain carries TRBV23-1 and TRBJ1-5, with TRBD1 matching over 7 bases. TRBV23-1 carries the ORF label, with uncertain function. V trimming: 10 bases; J trimming: 7 bases; junction bases outside the gene matches: 10. The CDR3 contains 13 residues. Here the CDR3 DNA reads TGCGCCACGCAAAAACAGGGGAGGCAGCCCCAGCATTTT. This gives the protein CATQKQGRQPQHF.

This chain joins TRBV20-1 and TRBJ2-1, with 8 bases aligning to TRBD2. This CDR3 has 14 amino acids. V dropped 3 bases and J dropped 9; count of bases not matched to a gene: 10. Germline V gene data show CDR1 as DFQATT and CDR2 as SNEGSKA (reference sequence). CDR3 in amino acids: CSASKGILAAEQFF. For the CDR3, the DNA is TGCAGTGCTAGTAAGGGGATACTAGCGGCTGAGCAGTTCTTC.

The chain recombines TRBV9 with TRBJ2-1, with TRBD2 identical over 9 bases. The CDR3 has 16 amino acids. Germline CDR1 SGDLS, CDR2 YYNGEE. Trimming took 3 bases from V and 2 from J; bases not matched to a gene: 6. CDR3 sequence (DNA): TGTGCCAGCAGCGGGGGTAGCGGGAGTCCCTACAATGAGCAGTTCTTC. Translated, it gives CASSGGSGSPYNEQFF.

V is TRBV6-5 and J is TRBJ2-2; maybe TRBD1 (6 bases). The germline V and J ends were trimmed by 5 bases and 1 base, with 11 bases remaining between them. This CDR3 region has 15 residues. CDR1 MNHEY and CDR2 SVGAGI come from the germline V gene. The CDR3 bases are TGTGCCAGCAGTACGACAGGATTGAACACCGGGGAGCTGTTTTTT. It is translated as CASSTTGLNTGELFF.

The chain joins TRBV5-1 to TRBJ2-6, with unresolved D. The V end lost 0 bases, the J end lost 3 bases, and 10 bases lay between the germline ends. CDR3 size: 16 residues. Germline V lookup: CDR1 SGHRS, CDR2 YFSETQ. The CDR3: CASSLDLAGGANVLTF. DNA of the CDR3: TGCGCCAGCAGCTTGGATTTGGCTGGTGGGGCCAACGTCCTGACTTTC.